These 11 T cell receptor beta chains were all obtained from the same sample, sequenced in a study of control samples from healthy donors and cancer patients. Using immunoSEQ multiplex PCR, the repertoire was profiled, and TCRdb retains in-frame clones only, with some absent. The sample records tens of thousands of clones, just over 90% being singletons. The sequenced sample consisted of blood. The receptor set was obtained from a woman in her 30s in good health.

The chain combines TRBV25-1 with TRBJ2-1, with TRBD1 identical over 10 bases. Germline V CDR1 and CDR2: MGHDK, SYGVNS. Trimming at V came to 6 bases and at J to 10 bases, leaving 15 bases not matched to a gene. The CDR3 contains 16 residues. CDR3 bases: TGTGCCAGCAGGGGGATGGGAGGACAGGGGGTCTTGGAGCAGTTCTTC. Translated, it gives CASRGMGGQGVLEQFF.

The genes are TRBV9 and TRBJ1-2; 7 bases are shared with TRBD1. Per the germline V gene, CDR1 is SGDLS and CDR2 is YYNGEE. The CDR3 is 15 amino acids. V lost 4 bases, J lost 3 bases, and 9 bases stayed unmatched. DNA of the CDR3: TGTGCCAGCAGCCCATCCGGGACAGCAGACTATGGCTACACCTTC. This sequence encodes CASSPSGTADYGYTF.

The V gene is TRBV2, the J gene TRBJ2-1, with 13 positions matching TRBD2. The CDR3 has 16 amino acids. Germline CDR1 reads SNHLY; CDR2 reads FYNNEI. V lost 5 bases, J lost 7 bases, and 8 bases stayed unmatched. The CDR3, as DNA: TGTGCCAGCAGTAACCAACTAGCGGGAGGGCCGAATGAGCAGTTCTTC. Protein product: CASSNQLAGGPNEQFF.

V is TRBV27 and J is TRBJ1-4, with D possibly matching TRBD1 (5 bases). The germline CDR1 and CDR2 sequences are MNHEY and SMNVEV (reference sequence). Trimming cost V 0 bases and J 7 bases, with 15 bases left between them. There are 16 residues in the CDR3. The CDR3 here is CASSLSGGARVEKLFF. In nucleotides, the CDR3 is TGTGCCAGCAGTTTATCAGGTGGGGCGCGAGTTGAAAAACTGTTTTTT.

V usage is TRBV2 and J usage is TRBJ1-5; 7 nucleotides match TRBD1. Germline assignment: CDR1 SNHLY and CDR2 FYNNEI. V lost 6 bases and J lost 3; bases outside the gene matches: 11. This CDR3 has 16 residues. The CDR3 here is CASRPTRTGNNQPQHF. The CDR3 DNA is TGTGCCAGCAGACCCACCAGGACAGGAAACAATCAGCCCCAGCATTTT.

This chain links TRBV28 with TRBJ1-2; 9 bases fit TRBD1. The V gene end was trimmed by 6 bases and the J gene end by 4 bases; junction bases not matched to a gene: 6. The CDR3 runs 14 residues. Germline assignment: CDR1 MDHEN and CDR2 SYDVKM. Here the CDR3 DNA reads TGTGCCAGCAGGTCCCCGGGACAGGGCTATGGCTACACCTTC. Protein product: CASRSPGQGYGYTF.

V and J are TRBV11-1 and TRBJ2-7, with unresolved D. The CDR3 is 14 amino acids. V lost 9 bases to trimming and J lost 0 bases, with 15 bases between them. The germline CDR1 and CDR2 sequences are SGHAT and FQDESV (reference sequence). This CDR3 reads CASASETYSYEQYF. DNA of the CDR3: TGTGCCAGTGCTTCCGAGACCTACTCCTACGAGCAGTACTTC.

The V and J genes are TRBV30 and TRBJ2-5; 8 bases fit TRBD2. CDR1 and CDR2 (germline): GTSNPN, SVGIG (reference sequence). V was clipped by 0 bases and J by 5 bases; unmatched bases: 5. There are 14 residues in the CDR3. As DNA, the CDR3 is TGTGCCTGGAGTGTAGGACTAGCCCGGGAGACCCAGTACTTC. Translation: CAWSVGLARETQYF.

CDR3 loop: CASSVAPDEKLFF. The CDR3 DNA follows: TGTGCCAGCAGCGTAGCTCCCGATGAAAAACTGTTTTTT. The J gene is TRBJ1-4, the V gene TRBV9; D ambiguous. Trimming pared 0 bases from V and 6 bases from J, leaving 6 bases between. The CDR3 runs to 13 residues. CDR1 and CDR2 (germline): SGDLS, YYNGEE.

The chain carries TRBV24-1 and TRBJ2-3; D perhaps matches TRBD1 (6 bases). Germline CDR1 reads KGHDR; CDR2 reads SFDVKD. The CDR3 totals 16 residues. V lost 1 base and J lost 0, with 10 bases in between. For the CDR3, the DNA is TGTGCCACCAGTGATTTAAAACAGGGCAGCACAGATACGCAGTATTTT. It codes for CATSDLKQGSTDTQYF.

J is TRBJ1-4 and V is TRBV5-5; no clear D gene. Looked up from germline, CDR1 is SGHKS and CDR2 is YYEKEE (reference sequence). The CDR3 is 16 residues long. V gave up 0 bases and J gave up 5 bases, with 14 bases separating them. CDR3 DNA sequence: TGTGCCAGCAGCTTGGCCTCAGGAGATTCAAATGAAAAACTGTTTTTT. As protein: CASSLASGDSNEKLFF.